This TCR beta chain was profiled in a study of T cell responses to AZD1222 COVID-19 vaccine. The CDR3 sequence is 14 residues long. Germline assignment: CDR1 SNHLY and CDR2 FYNNEI. Trimming cost V 6 bases and J 0 bases, with 9 bases left between them. This clone was picked up a small number of times. This table comes from immunoSEQ multiplex PCR, and its TCRdb copy is limited to in-frame clones, with some not included. The data hold approximately 180,000 clones, with about nine tenths observed a single time. V gene TRBV2 combines with J gene TRBJ1-3; D gene ambiguous. The clonotype comes from an adult in good health. Specimen: peripheral blood, collected on day 0 of AZD1222 vaccination. The DNA for the CDR3 is TGTGCCAGCAGCGCTGACTTCTCTGGAAACACCATATATTTT. It is translated as CASSADFSGNTIYF.